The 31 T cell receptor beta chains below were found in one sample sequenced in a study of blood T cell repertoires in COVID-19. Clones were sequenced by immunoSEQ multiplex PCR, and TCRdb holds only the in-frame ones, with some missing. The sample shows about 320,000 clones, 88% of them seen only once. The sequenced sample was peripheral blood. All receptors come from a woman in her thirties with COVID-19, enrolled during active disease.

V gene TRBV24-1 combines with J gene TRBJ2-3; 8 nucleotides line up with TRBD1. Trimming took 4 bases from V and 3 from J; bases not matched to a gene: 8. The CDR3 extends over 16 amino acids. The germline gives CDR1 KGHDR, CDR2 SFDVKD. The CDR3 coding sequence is TGTGCCACCAGTGAAGCCGGGACAGGCGAAACAGATACGCAGTATTTT. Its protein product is CATSEAGTGETDTQYF.

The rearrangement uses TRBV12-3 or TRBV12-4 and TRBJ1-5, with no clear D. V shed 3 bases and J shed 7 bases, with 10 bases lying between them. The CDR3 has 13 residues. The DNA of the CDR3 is TGTGCCAGCAGTTTGGCAGGCCGACAGCCCCAGCATTTT. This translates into CASSLAGRQPQHF.

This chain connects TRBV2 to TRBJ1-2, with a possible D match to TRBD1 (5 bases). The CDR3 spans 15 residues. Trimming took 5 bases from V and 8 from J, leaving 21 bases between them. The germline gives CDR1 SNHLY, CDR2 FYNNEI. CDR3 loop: CASSLRRTSPRGYTF. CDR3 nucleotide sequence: TGTGCCAGCAGTTTAAGACGGACAAGCCCGAGGGGCTACACCTTC. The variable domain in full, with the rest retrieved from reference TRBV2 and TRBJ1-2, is EPEVTQTPSHQVTQMGQEVILRCVPISNHLYFYWYRQILGQKVEFLVSFYNNEISEKSEIFDDQFSVERPDGSNFTLKIRSTKLEDSAMYFCASSLRRTSPRGYTFGSGTRLTVV.

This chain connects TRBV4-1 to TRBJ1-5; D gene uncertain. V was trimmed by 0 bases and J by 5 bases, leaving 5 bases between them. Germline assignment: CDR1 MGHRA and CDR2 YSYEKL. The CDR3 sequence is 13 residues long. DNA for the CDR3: TGCGCCAGCAGCCAAGATCGGGATCAGCCCCAGCATTTT. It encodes CASSQDRDQPQHF.

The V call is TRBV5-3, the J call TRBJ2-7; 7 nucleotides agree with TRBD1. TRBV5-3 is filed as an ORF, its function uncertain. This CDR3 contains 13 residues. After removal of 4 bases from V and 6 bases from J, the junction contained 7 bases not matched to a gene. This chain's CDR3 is CARSRTPGGEQYV. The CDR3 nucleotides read TGTGCCAGAAGCCGAACCCCAGGGGGCGAGCAGTACGTC.

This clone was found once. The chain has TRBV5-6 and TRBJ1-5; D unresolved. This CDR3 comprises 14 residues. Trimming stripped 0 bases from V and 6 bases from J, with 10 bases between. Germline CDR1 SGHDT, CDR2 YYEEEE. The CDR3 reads CASSLASSGQPQHF. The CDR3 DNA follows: TGTGCCAGCAGCTTGGCGAGTTCGGGTCAGCCCCAGCATTTT.

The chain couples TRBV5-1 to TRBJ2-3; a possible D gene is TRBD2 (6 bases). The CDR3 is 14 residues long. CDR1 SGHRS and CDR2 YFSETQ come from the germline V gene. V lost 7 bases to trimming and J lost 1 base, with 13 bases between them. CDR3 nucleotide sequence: TGCGCCAGCCGGCTCGGGAGCGGCACAGATACGCAGTATTTT. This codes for CASRLGSGTDTQYF.

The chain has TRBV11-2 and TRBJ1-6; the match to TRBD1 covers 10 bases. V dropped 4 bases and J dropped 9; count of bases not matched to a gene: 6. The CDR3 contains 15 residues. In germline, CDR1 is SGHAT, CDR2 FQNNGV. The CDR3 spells CASSSSGTGVSPLHF. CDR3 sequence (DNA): TGTGCCAGCAGCTCCTCCGGGACAGGGGTTTCACCCCTCCACTTT.

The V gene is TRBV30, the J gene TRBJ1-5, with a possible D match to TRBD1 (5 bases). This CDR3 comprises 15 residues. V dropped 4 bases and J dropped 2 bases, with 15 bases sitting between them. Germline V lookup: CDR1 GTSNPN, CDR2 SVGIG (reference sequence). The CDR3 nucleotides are TGTGCCTGGAATGGGACGGGAGACCGCAATCAGCCCCAGCATTTT. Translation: CAWNGTGDRNQPQHF.

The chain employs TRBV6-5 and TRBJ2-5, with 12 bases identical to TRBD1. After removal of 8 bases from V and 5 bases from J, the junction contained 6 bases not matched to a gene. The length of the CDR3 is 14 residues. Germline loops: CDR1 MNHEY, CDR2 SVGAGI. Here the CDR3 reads CASRRDRGPETQYF. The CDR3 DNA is TGTGCCAGCCGCCGGGACAGGGGGCCGGAGACCCAGTACTTC.

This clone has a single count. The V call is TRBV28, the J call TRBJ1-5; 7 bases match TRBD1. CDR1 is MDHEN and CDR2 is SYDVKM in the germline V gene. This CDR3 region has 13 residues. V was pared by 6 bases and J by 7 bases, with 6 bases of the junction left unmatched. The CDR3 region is CASRRQGNQPQHF. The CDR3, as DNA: TGTGCCAGCAGGAGACAGGGTAACCAGCCCCAGCATTTT. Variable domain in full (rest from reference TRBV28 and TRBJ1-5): DVKVTQSSRYLVKRTGEKVFLECVQDMDHENMFWYRQDPGLGLRLIYFSYDVKMKEKGDIPEGYSVSREKKERFSLILESASTNQTSMYLCASRRQGNQPQHFGDGTRLSIL.

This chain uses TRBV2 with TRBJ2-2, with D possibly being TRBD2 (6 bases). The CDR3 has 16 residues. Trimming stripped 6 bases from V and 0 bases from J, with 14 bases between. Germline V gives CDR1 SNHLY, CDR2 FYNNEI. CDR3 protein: CASRRLDGANTGELFF. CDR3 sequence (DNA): TGTGCCAGCAGACGACTAGACGGGGCGAACACCGGGGAGCTGTTTTTT.

In nucleotides, the CDR3 is TGTGCCAGCAGCCCCCTGGGCGGGATCACAGATACGCAGTATTTT. Translated: CASSPLGGITDTQYF. This chain links TRBV7-3 with TRBJ2-3, with D perhaps TRBD2 (6 bases). The germline V gene encodes CDR1 SGHTA and CDR2 FQGTGA. The V end was cut by 5 bases, the J end by 2 bases, with 14 bases between. This CDR3 has 15 residues.

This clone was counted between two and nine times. For the CDR3, the DNA is TGTGCCAGCAGTTGGGTGCTAGCGGCGAGCTACGAGCAGTACTTC. It translates to CASSWVLAASYEQYF. J is TRBJ2-7 and V is TRBV6-2 or TRBV6-3, with 7 bases fitting TRBD2. Germline CDR1 MNHEY, CDR2 SVGEGT. Trimming removed 4 bases from V and 3 bases from J; junction bases left unmatched: 9. CDR3 length: 15 residues.

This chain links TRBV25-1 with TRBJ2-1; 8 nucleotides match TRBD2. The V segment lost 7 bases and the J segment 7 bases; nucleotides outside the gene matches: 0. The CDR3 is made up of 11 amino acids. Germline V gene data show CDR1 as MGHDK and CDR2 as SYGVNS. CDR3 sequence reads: CASTSGNEQFF. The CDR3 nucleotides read TGTGCCAGCACTAGCGGGAATGAGCAGTTCTTC.

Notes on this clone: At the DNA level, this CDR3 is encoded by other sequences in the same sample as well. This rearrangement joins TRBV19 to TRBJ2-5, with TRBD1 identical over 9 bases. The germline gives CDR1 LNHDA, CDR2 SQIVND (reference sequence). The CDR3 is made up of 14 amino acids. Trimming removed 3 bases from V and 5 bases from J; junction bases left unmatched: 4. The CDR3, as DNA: TGTGCCAGTAGTATGGGACAGGGCGGTGAGACCCAGTACTTC. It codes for CASSMGQGGETQYF.

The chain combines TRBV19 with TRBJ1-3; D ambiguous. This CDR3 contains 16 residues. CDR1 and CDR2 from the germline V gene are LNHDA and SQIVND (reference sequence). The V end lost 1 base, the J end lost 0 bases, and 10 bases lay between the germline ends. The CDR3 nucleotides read TGTGCCAGTAGTATAGTACCCGGTATCTCTGGAAACACCATATATTTT. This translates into CASSIVPGISGNTIYF.

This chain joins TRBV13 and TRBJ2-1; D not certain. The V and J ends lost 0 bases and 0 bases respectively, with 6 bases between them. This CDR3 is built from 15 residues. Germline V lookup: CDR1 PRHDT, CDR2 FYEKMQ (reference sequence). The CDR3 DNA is TGTGCCAGCAGCTTAGGATCGAGCTCCTACAATGAGCAGTTCTTC. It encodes CASSLGSSSYNEQFF.

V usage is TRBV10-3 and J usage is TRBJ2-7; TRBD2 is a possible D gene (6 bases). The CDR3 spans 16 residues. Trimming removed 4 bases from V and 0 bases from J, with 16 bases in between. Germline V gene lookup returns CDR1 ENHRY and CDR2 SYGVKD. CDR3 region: CAISAGEVKSSYEQYV. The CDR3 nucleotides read TGTGCCATCAGTGCTGGGGAGGTCAAAAGCTCCTACGAGCAGTACGTC.

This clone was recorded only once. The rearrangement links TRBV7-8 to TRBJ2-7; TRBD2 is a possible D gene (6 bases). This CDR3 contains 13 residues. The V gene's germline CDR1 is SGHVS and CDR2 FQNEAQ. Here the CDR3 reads CASSAERRREQVV. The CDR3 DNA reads TGTGCCAGCTCAGCAGAGCGTCGACGGGAGCAGGTCGTC.

In DNA, the CDR3 is TGCAGCGTTACTAACCCGGACAGGGGAGATGAGCAGTTCTTC. This translates into CSVTNPDRGDEQFF. The chain carries TRBV29-1 and TRBJ2-1; 9 bases map to TRBD1. Losses at the gene ends were 5 bases for V and 8 bases for J; bases not matched to a gene: 10. Germline CDR1 is SQVTM and CDR2 is ANQGSEA. CDR3 size: 14 residues.

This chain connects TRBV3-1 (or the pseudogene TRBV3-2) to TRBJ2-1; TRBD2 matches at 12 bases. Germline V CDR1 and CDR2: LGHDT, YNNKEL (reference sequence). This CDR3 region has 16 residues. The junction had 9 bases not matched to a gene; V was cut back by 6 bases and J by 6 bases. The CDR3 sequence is CASSLLAGGPVNEQFF. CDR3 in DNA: TGTGCCAGCAGTCTTCTAGCGGGGGGGCCGGTCAATGAGCAGTTCTTC.

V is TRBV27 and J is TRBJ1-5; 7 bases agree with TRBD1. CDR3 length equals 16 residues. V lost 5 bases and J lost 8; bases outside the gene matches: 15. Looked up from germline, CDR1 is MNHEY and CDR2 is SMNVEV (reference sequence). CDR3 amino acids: CASSPRGQYYREPQHF. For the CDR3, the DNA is TGTGCCAGCAGTCCAAGGGGACAGTACTATCGGGAGCCCCAGCATTTT.

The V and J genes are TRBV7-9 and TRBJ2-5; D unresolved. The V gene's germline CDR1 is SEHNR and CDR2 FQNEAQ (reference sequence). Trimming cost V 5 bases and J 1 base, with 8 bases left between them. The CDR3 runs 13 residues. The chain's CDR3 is CASSPASQETQYF. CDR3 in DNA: TGTGCCAGCAGCCCCGCCAGCCAAGAGACCCAGTACTTC.

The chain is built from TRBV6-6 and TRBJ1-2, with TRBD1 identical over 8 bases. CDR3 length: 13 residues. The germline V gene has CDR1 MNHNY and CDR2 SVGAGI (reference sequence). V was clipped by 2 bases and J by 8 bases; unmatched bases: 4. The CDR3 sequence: CASSYGDRGGYTF. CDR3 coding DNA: TGTGCCAGCAGTTACGGCGACAGGGGCGGCTACACCTTC.

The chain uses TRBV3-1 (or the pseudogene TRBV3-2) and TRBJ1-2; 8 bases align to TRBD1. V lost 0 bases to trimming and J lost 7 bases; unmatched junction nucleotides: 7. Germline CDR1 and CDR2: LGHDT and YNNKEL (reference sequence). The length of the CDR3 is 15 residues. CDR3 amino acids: CASSQDRAGGAGYTF. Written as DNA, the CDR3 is TGTGCCAGCAGCCAAGATCGAGCAGGGGGCGCTGGCTACACCTTC.

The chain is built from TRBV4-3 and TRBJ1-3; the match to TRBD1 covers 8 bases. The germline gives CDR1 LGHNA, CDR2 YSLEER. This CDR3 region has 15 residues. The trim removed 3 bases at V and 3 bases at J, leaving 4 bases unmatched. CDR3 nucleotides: TGCGCCAGCAGCCAGGACGGACAGGGTGGAAACACCATATATTTT. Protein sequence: CASSQDGQGGNTIYF.

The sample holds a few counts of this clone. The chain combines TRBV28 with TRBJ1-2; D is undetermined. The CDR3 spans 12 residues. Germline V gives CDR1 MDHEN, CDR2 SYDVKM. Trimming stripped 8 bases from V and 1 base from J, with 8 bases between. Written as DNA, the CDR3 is TGTGCCAGCGGAGGCCTTAACTATGGCTACACCTTC. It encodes CASGGLNYGYTF.

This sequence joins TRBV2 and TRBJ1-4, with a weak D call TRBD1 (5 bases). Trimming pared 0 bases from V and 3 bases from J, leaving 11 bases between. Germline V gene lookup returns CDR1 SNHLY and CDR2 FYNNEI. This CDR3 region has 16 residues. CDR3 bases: TGTGCCAGCAGTGAAGCGCTGGGGGGTGCTAATGAAAAACTGTTTTTT. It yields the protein CASSEALGGANEKLFF.

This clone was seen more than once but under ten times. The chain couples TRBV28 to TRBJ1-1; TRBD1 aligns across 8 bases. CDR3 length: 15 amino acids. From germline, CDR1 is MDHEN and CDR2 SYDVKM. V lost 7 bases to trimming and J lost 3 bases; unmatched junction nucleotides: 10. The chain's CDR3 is CASKKAGGEYTEAFF. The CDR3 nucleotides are TGTGCCAGCAAAAAGGCAGGGGGCGAGTACACTGAAGCTTTCTTT.

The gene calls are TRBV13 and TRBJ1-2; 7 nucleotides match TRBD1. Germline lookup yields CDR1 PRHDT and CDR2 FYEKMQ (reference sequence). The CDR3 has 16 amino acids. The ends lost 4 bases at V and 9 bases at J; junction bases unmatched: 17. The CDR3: CASSSRDRTVSRSYTF. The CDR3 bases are TGTGCCAGCAGCTCCCGGGACAGAACCGTCAGTAGGAGCTACACCTTC. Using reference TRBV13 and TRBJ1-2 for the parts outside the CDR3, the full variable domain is AAGVIQSPRHLIKEKRETATLKCYPIPRHDTVYWYQQGPGQDPQFLISFYEKMQSDKGSIPDRFSAQQFSDYHSELNMSSLELGDSALYFCASSSRDRTVSRSYTFGSGTRLTVV.